Listed below are T cell receptor beta chains from one sample, sequenced in a study of CD8 T cells in ankylosing spondylitis. TCRdb reprocessed the 5' RACE reads via MiXCR and lists one record per CDR3 protein. The sample contains about 390,000 distinct CDR3 sequences, 20% to 25% of which appear only once. The specimen was blood, either unsorted or a sorted T cell fraction (not recorded which). These receptor sequences come from a male donor with ankylosing spondylitis. CDR3s include the opening cysteine and the closing phenylalanine or tryptophan. A D gene is named only where the DNA matches it firmly. Clone sizes are given selectively: once, few, many, or a class where the clone is expanded.

J: TRBJ2-5
D: .
size: once
V: TRBV6-1
DNA: TGTGCCAGCAGTACCCGCGGAGGGGGCGCCGGAGAGACCCAGTACTTC
CDR3: CASSTRGGGAGETQYF

J: TRBJ2-1
D: TRBD2
size: few
V: TRBV13
DNA: TGTGCCAGCAGCTTAAATCCGGGAGGTTCCTACAATGAGCAGTTCTTC
CDR3: CASSLNPGGSYNEQFF

J: TRBJ2-2
D: .
size: .
V: TRBV7-8
DNA: TGTGCCAGCAGCAGGAGGACGCGGGGCACCGGGGAGCTGTTTTTT
CDR3: CASSRRTRGTGELFF

J: TRBJ1-1
D: TRBD1
size: .
V: TRBV5-1
DNA: TGCGCCAGCAGCAACTACAGGGGCACTGAAGCTTTCTTT
CDR3: CASSNYRGTEAFF

J: TRBJ2-5
D: .
size: .
V: TRBV5-8
DNA: TGTGCCAGCAGCCCCCCATGGGGAGAGACCCAGTACTTC
CDR3: CASSPPWGETQYF

J: TRBJ2-7
D: .
size: few
V: TRBV7-2
DNA: TGTGCCAGCAGCTTAGGGCGAGACAGTTTCCCTCGTTACGAGCAGTACTTC
CDR3: CASSLGRDSFPRYEQYF

J: TRBJ2-7
D: TRBD1
size: many
V: TRBV20-1
DNA: TGCAGTGCTAGAGACGGACAGGGGGCTTACGAGCAGTACTTC
CDR3: CSARDGQGAYEQYF

J: TRBJ2-3
D: .
size: .
V: TRBV28
DNA: TGTGCCAGCAGTTTAGGGGCAGGGAACACAGATACGCAGTATTTT
CDR3: CASSLGAGNTDTQYF

J: TRBJ1-1
D: TRBD1
size: many
V: TRBV7-8
DNA: TGTGCCAGCAGCCCACGGACAGGGGAAGACACTGAAGCTTTCTTT
CDR3: CASSPRTGEDTEAFF

J: TRBJ2-7
D: .
size: few
V: TRBV21-1
DNA: TGTGCCAGACCGGGAGGGGGCGACGAGCAGTACTTC
CDR3: CARPGGGDEQYF

J: TRBJ2-2
D: .
size: .
V: TRBV7-9
DNA: TGTGCCAGCAGCAGACTAGTTTCCGGGGAGCTGTTTTTT
CDR3: CASSRLVSGELFF

J: TRBJ1-5
D: .
size: .
V: TRBV6-1
DNA: TGTGCCAGCACCGACCGGTCCATACCACCCCAGCATTTT
CDR3: CASTDRSIPPQHF

J: TRBJ2-7
D: .
size: few
V: TRBV6-1
DNA: TGTGCCAGCAGCCCGACCGGGACGGAAACCTACGAGCAGTACTTC
CDR3: CASSPTGTETYEQYF

J: TRBJ2-5
D: .
size: few
V: TRBV12-3/TRBV12-4
DNA: TGTGCCAGCAGTTTTGGGCAAAGGGGGGAATTTGGGGGACGAGCAGAGACCCAGTACTTC
CDR3: CASSFGQRGEFGGRAETQYF

J: TRBJ2-7
D: .
size: .
V: TRBV4-3
DNA: TGCGCCAGCAGCCAAGATGGGTGCAGGCGAATGACCTACGAGCAGTACTTC
CDR3: CASSQDGCRRMTYEQYF

J: TRBJ2-7
D: .
size: .
V: TRBV5-1
DNA: TGCGCCAGCAGCTATGGGCGGTCCTACGAGCAGTACTTC
CDR3: CASSYGRSYEQYF

J: TRBJ2-1
D: TRBD1
size: .
V: TRBV6-1
DNA: TGTGCCAGCACGCGAGACAGGGGCTATGAGCAGTTCTTC
CDR3: CASTRDRGYEQFF

J: TRBJ2-1
D: TRBD2
size: .
V: TRBV5-1
DNA: TGCGCCAGCAGCAAGACTAGCGGGACCTACAATGAGCAGTTCTTC
CDR3: CASSKTSGTYNEQFF

J: TRBJ1-5
D: .
size: .
V: TRBV20-1
DNA: TGCAGTGCTAGAGATGTCCGGCAGCCCAATCAGCCCCAGCATTTT
CDR3: CSARDVRQPNQPQHF

J: TRBJ2-1
D: .
size: .
V: TRBV5-1
DNA: TGCGCCAGCAGCTTGGGTGGAAGCGGAGGGTACAATGAGCAGTTCTTC
CDR3: CASSLGGSGGYNEQFF

J: TRBJ1-4
D: .
size: few
V: TRBV20-1
DNA: TGCAGTGCTAGAGAAGAAAATGAAAAACTGTTTTTT
CDR3: CSAREENEKLFF

J: TRBJ2-2
D: TRBD2
size: .
V: TRBV20-1
DNA: TGCAGTGCTTTGGGGGTTCGAGCGGGAGCCCCGGGCACCGGGGAGCTGTTTTTT
CDR3: CSALGVRAGAPGTGELFF

J: TRBJ2-1
D: .
size: few
V: TRBV7-2
DNA: TGTGCCAGCAGCTTAACCCAAGCCGAGCAGTTCTTC
CDR3: CASSLTQAEQFF

J: TRBJ2-1
D: TRBD2
size: .
V: TRBV7-6
DNA: TGTGCCAGCAGCTTACCCGGGGGTAGCGGGATGGTCGATGAGCAGTTCTTC
CDR3: CASSLPGGSGMVDEQFF

J: TRBJ2-5
D: TRBD1
size: .
V: TRBV10-3
DNA: TGTGCCATCAGTCGTCCAGGACAGGGGGCTATGGAGACCCAGTACTTC
CDR3: CAISRPGQGAMETQYF

J: TRBJ1-1
D: .
size: .
V: TRBV20-1
DNA: TGCAGTGCTAAGAGGTCGTGGGGTGAAGCTTTCTTT
CDR3: CSAKRSWGEAFF

J: TRBJ2-1
D: .
size: few
V: TRBV29-1
DNA: TGCAGCGTTGGCCAGAACAATGAGCAGTTCTTC
CDR3: CSVGQNNEQFF

J: TRBJ2-7
D: TRBD2
size: .
V: TRBV7-9
DNA: TGTGCCAGCAGCCTAGCGGGAGAGGAGCAGTACTTC
CDR3: CASSLAGEEQYF

J: TRBJ2-1
D: .
size: .
V: TRBV21-1
DNA: TGTGCCAGCAGCAGGGGGACAGGGGGCGCCGATGAGCAGTTCTTC
CDR3: CASSRGTGGADEQFF

J: TRBJ2-7
D: TRBD1
size: few
V: TRBV12-3/TRBV12-4
DNA: TGTGCCAGCAGTCTGGGGACAGATCGCGAGCAGTACTTC
CDR3: CASSLGTDREQYF

J: TRBJ2-3
D: .
size: few
V: TRBV20-1
DNA: TGCAGTGCATCGACTGGCACAGATACGCAGTATTTT
CDR3: CSASTGTDTQYF

J: TRBJ2-1
D: TRBD1
size: .
V: TRBV18
DNA: TGTGCCAGTACACCGCCAGGACAGGGTAACCCAAGACGGTTCTTC
CDR3: CASTPPGQGNPRRFF

J: TRBJ1-5
D: .
size: .
V: TRBV5-1
DNA: TGCGCCAGCAGAATTGGACACCCTAATCAGCCCCAGCATTTT
CDR3: CASRIGHPNQPQHF

J: TRBJ2-3
D: TRBD2
size: .
V: TRBV7-3
DNA: TGTGCCAGCAGTCCCCGACTAGCGGTCGGATTGAGTACGCAGTATTTT
CDR3: CASSPRLAVGLSTQYF

J: TRBJ2-6
D: TRBD1
size: few
V: TRBV6-5
DNA: TGTGCCAGCAGTTACTTGACAGGGGGCTCTGGGGCCAACGTCCTGACTTTC
CDR3: CASSYLTGGSGANVLTF

J: TRBJ2-1
D: TRBD2
size: .
V: TRBV4-3
DNA: TGCGCCAGCAGCCAGACCACCGGGACTAGTACGTTCCGGTTCTTC
CDR3: CASSQTTGTSTFRFF

J: TRBJ2-5
D: .
size: .
V: TRBV9
DNA: TGTGCCAGCAGCGTGGGGGCCCAAGAGACCCAGTACTTC
CDR3: CASSVGAQETQYF

J: TRBJ2-5
D: .
size: few
V: TRBV3-1
DNA: TGTGCCAGCAGCCAGTTGCAAGAGACCCAGTACTTC
CDR3: CASSQLQETQYF

J: TRBJ2-2
D: .
size: once
V: TRBV2
DNA: TGTGCCAGCAGTGATCGGCAGGGTGACACCGGGGAGCTGTTTTTT
CDR3: CASSDRQGDTGELFF

J: TRBJ2-1
D: .
size: .
V: TRBV7-6
DNA: TGTGCCAGCAGCCCCAGACAGGACAATGAGCAGTTCTTC
CDR3: CASSPRQDNEQFF

J: TRBJ1-2
D: .
size: .
V: TRBV28
DNA: TGTGCCAGCAGGGAAGGACAGAGCAGTCTAGGCTATGGCTACACCTTC
CDR3: CASREGQSSLGYGYTF

J: TRBJ2-2
D: .
size: .
V: TRBV10-3
DNA: TGTGCCATCAGTGAGTCGAACGGGGTGGAGGAGCTGTTTTTT
CDR3: CAISESNGVEELFF

J: TRBJ2-3
D: .
size: many
V: TRBV5-8
DNA: TGTGCCAGCAGCTTCCCAGATACGCAGTATTTT
CDR3: CASSFPDTQYF

J: TRBJ2-3
D: .
size: .
V: TRBV20-1
DNA: TGCAGTGCTAGAGAGCGGTTCACAGATACGCAGTATTTT
CDR3: CSARERFTDTQYF

J: TRBJ2-3
D: .
size: few
V: TRBV29-1
DNA: TGCAGCGTTGGGACTGTGGGAGATACGCAGTATTTT
CDR3: CSVGTVGDTQYF

J: TRBJ2-2
D: .
size: few
V: TRBV20-1
DNA: TGCAGTGCTAAAAGAAGGGAGCTGTTTTTT
CDR3: CSAKRRELFF

J: TRBJ2-3
D: .
size: .
V: TRBV12-3/TRBV12-4
DNA: TGTGCCAGCAGCGAACTGAGGTGGTCCAATACGCAGTATTTT
CDR3: CASSELRWSNTQYF

J: TRBJ2-5
D: TRBD2
size: .
V: TRBV7-2
DNA: TGTGCCAGCAGCTTGATACTAGCGGGAGTGGAGACCCAGTACTTC
CDR3: CASSLILAGVETQYF